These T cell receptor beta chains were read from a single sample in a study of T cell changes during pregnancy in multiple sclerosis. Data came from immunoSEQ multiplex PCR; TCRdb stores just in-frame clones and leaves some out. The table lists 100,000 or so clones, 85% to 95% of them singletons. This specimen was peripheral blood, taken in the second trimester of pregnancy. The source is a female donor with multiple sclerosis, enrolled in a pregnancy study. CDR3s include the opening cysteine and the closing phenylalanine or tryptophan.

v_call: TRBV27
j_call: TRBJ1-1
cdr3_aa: CASSLPSERRWTEAFF

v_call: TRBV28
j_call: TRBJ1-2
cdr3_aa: CASSSERSPGDRVKGYTF

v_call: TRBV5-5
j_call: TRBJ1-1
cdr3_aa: CASSLKFIGGQNTEAFF

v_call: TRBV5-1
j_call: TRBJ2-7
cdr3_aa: CASSLAGSYEQYF

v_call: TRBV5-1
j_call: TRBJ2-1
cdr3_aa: CASSRAQEKNEQFF

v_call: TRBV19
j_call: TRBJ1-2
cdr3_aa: CASSLDRNYGYTF

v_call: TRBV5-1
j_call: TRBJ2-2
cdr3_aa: CASSLNLQLSNTGELFF

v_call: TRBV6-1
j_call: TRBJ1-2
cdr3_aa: CASWGRANYGYTF

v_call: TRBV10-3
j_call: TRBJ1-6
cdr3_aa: CAIGTGFNSPLHF

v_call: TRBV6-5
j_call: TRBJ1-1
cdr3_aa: CASSRDRKNTEAFF

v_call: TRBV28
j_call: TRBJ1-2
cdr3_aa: CASSLYAGVGGYTF

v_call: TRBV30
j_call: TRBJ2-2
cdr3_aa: CAWRGWGGGTGELFF

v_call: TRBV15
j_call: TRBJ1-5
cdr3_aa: CATSRDLPGTRDQPQHF

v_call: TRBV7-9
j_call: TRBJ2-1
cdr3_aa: CASSSQGPRINEQFF

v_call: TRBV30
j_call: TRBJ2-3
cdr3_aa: CAWSTRGGTDTQYF

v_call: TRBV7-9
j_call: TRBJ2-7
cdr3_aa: CASSLGSYEQYF

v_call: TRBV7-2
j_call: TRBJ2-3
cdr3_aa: CASSPPGLGTQYF

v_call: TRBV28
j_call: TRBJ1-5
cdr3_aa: CASSPLGKGGDQPQHF

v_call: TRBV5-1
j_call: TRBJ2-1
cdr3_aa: CASSLDRGGYNEQFF

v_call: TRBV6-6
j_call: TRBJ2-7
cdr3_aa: CASSYSIGPGRDEQYF

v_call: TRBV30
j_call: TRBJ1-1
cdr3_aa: CAWSPGQGNTEAFF

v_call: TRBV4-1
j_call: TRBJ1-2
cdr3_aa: CASSPGQQSWGYTF

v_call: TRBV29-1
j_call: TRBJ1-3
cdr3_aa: CSADSSGNTIYF

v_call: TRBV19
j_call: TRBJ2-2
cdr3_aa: CASRQGWPGELFF

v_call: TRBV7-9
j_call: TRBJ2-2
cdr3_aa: CASSLGVLTSGSNTGELFF

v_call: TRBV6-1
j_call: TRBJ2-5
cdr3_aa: CASSEAGGTSGGARETQYF

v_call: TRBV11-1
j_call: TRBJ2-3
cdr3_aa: CASSRQGEATDTQYF

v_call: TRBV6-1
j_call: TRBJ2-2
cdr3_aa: CASSAYALAGGERTGELFF

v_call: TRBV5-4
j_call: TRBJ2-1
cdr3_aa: CASSGGGQGTLEQFF

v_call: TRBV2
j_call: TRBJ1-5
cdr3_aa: CASSVHIQPQHF

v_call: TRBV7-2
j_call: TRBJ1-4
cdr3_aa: CASSLARAANEKLFF

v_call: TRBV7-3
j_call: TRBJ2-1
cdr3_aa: CASSLAGGGNEQFF

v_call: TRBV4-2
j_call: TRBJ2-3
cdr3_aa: CASSQEPGGSTDTQYF

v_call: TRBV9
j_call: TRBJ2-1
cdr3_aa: CASSARLLREFDEQFF

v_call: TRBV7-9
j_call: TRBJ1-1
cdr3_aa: CASSPGLGANTEAFF

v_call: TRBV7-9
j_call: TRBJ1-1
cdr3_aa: CASSLGDRGTEAFF

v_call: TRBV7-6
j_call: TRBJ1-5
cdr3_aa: CASSPRDSHSNQPQHF

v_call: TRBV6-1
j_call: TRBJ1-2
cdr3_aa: CASKTAGNYGYTF

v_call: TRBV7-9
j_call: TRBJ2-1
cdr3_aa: CASSFGLASYDEQFF

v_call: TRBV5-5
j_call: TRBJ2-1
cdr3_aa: CASSPLALNYNEQFF

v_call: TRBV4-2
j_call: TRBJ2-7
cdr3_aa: CASSQGPISTLYSYEQYF

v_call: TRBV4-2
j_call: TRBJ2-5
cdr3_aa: CASSPRDRGNGETQYF

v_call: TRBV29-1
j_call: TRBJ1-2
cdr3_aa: CSVEATAYGYTF

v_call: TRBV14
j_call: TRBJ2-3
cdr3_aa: CASSLGTSADTQYF

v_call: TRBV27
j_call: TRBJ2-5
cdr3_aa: CASSPLRGAQETQYF

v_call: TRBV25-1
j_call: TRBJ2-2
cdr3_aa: CASSQGLAGRTGELFF

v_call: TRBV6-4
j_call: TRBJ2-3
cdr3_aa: CASSRTGLAGGISSTDTQYF